This T cell receptor beta chain was identified in a study of shared clonotypes between healthy human individuals. General observations from the study: Non-shared clonotypes had lower generation probabilities than clonotypes shared by all four sorted-subset donors.

Concerning this clone: Its specificity is unknown.

Adult donors, all healthy and HIV-negative, had no recent acute infections or vaccinations. CD45RA+ naive and CD45RA-negative memory subsets were separated from CD4+ cells. The CDR3 extends over 16 amino acids. The V gene's germline CDR1 is SGHTA and CDR2 FQGNSA. With V trimmed by 2 bases and J by 4 bases, 8 bases remained unmatched. Some clones are missing from TCRdb's copy, which holds only in-frame ones; the method was immunoSEQ multiplex PCR. The sample contains about 2.3 million clones, over 90% of which appear only once. The specimen sequenced was naive CD4+ T cells from PBMCs. The subset was: CD45RA+ positively selected. This clonotype originated in a man between 18 and 35 years old in good health. Some clones in this sample may be carry-over from other donors' samples. The chain recombines TRBV7-2 with TRBJ2-5; TRBD1 agrees at 9 bases. In DNA form, the CDR3 reads TGTGCCAGCAGCTTATCCCGGGACAGGGTGGGAGAGACCCAGTACTTC. Protein sequence: CASSLSRDRVGETQYF.